This is a list of T cell receptor beta chains from one sample in a study of blood T cell repertoires in COVID-19. Some clones are missing from TCRdb's copy, which holds only in-frame ones; the method was immunoSEQ multiplex PCR. The sample lists under 300,000 clones, about 90% seen once, with approximately 1.3% in the top ten. The sequenced sample consisted of PBMCs or T cells enriched from blood (not recorded which). Receptors were obtained from a human donor in a cohort exposed to, infected with or recovered from COVID-19 (not recorded which). The donor label of this sample is uncertain. Each CDR3 is given with its conserved first and last residue. The order of the fields is V gene, clone size, J gene, D gene, CDR3 DNA, CDR3 protein. A D gene is named only where the DNA matches it firmly. Size values are once, few and many counts, or a class for expanded clones, and some rows have none.

v_gene: TRBV19
abundance: NA
j_gene: TRBJ2-7
d_gene: TRBD1
CDR3nt: TGTGCCAGTAGTTCGACAGGGGGCTCCTACGAGCAGTACTTC
CDR3aa: CASSSTGGSYEQYF

v_gene: TRBV7-9
abundance: NA
j_gene: TRBJ1-2
d_gene: TRBD1
CDR3nt: TGTGCCAGCAGCTCCGTTACAGGGGGCAAGGATGGCTACACCTTC
CDR3aa: CASSSVTGGKDGYTF

v_gene: TRBV10-1
abundance: NA
j_gene: TRBJ2-3
d_gene: TRBD2
CDR3nt: TGCGCCAGCAGCCCGGGGGGAGCTAGCACAGATACGCAGTATTTT
CDR3aa: CASSPGGASTDTQYF

v_gene: TRBV30
abundance: NA
j_gene: TRBJ2-7
d_gene: NA
CDR3nt: TGTGCCTGGAAGCGGCGGACCTACGAGCAGTACTTC
CDR3aa: CAWKRRTYEQYF

v_gene: TRBV11-2
abundance: NA
j_gene: TRBJ2-5
d_gene: TRBD2
CDR3nt: TGTGCCAGCGCCATCGGAGCTAGCGGGGGCGAAGGGAAAGAGACCCAGTACTTC
CDR3aa: CASAIGASGGEGKETQYF

v_gene: TRBV5-6
abundance: NA
j_gene: TRBJ1-1
d_gene: TRBD1
CDR3nt: TGTGCCAGCAGCGCCACGACAGGGGGCAGGACTGAAGCTTTCTTT
CDR3aa: CASSATTGGRTEAFF

v_gene: TRBV13
abundance: once
j_gene: TRBJ2-3
d_gene: TRBD2
CDR3nt: TGTGCCAGCAGCTCAGGACTAGCGGGGAGTCTAGATACGCAGTATTTT
CDR3aa: CASSSGLAGSLDTQYF

v_gene: TRBV9
abundance: NA
j_gene: TRBJ2-3
d_gene: NA
CDR3nt: TGTGCCAGCAGCGTAGCAGACTACACAGATACGCAGTATTTT
CDR3aa: CASSVADYTDTQYF

v_gene: TRBV27
abundance: NA
j_gene: TRBJ1-1
d_gene: NA
CDR3nt: TGTGCCAGCAGTTTGTTACAGGGCGGCACTGAAGCTTTCTTT
CDR3aa: CASSLLQGGTEAFF

v_gene: TRBV10-1
abundance: few
j_gene: TRBJ1-1
d_gene: NA
CDR3nt: TGCGCCAGGATAACAGGGAAATCGAACACTGAAGCTTTCTTT
CDR3aa: CARITGKSNTEAFF

v_gene: TRBV2
abundance: NA
j_gene: TRBJ1-1
d_gene: NA
CDR3nt: TGTGCCACCGGAGCCGCGGATAACACTGAAGCTTTCTTT
CDR3aa: CATGAADNTEAFF

v_gene: TRBV7-9
abundance: NA
j_gene: TRBJ1-1
d_gene: TRBD1
CDR3nt: TGTGCCAGCAGCTTAGGAAGGGGGCGCACTGAAGCTTTCTTT
CDR3aa: CASSLGRGRTEAFF

v_gene: TRBV5-5
abundance: NA
j_gene: TRBJ2-3
d_gene: TRBD2
CDR3nt: TGTGCCAGCAGCTTCTATTACAGACGGACTAGCGGGGGAAGTTCAGATACGCAGTATTTT
CDR3aa: CASSFYYRRTSGGSSDTQYF

v_gene: TRBV11-2
abundance: NA
j_gene: TRBJ2-3
d_gene: NA
CDR3nt: TGTGCCAGCAGCTTCCGGGACACACACACAGATACGCAGTATTTT
CDR3aa: CASSFRDTHTDTQYF

v_gene: TRBV5-1
abundance: few
j_gene: TRBJ1-2
d_gene: NA
CDR3nt: TGCGCCAGCAGTCCAACAGGGACGTCCTATGGCTACACCTTC
CDR3aa: CASSPTGTSYGYTF

v_gene: TRBV30
abundance: NA
j_gene: TRBJ1-1
d_gene: TRBD1
CDR3nt: TGTGCCTGGAGTGTGATTGGGACAGGGGACACTGAAGCTTTCTTT
CDR3aa: CAWSVIGTGDTEAFF

v_gene: TRBV11-2
abundance: NA
j_gene: TRBJ2-1
d_gene: NA
CDR3nt: TGTGCCAGCAGCTTAGGTACCGGGGAGTACAATGAGCAGTTCTTC
CDR3aa: CASSLGTGEYNEQFF

v_gene: TRBV3-1/TRBV3-2
abundance: once
j_gene: TRBJ2-1
d_gene: TRBD1
CDR3nt: TGTGCCAGCAGCCCCGGGACAGGAGTGTTCTTC
CDR3aa: CASSPGTGVFF

v_gene: TRBV20-1
abundance: NA
j_gene: TRBJ2-3
d_gene: NA
CDR3nt: TGCAGTGCTAGTCCCCGTGCGGGGAGCCGCACAGATACGCAGTATTTT
CDR3aa: CSASPRAGSRTDTQYF

v_gene: TRBV21-1
abundance: NA
j_gene: TRBJ1-5
d_gene: NA
CDR3nt: TGTGCCAGCAGCAAAGTAGACGGCGAAGCGGGCAATCAGCCCCAGCATTTT
CDR3aa: CASSKVDGEAGNQPQHF

v_gene: TRBV15
abundance: NA
j_gene: TRBJ2-3
d_gene: NA
CDR3nt: TGTGCCACCAGCAGAGAAAGGGCGCGGGGTAGAGATACGCAGTATTTT
CDR3aa: CATSRERARGRDTQYF

v_gene: TRBV6-5
abundance: NA
j_gene: TRBJ1-2
d_gene: NA
CDR3nt: TGTGCCAGCAGCTATAAGCCGATGAACTATGGCTACACCTTC
CDR3aa: CASSYKPMNYGYTF

v_gene: TRBV7-9
abundance: NA
j_gene: TRBJ1-2
d_gene: NA
CDR3nt: TGTGCCAGCAGCTTAGGAGGACAGTTCGGCACCTTC
CDR3aa: CASSLGGQFGTF

v_gene: TRBV6-2/TRBV6-3
abundance: NA
j_gene: TRBJ1-2
d_gene: TRBD1
CDR3nt: TGTGCCAGCACCCCGACAGGGGGGGTAAACTATGGCTACACCTTC
CDR3aa: CASTPTGGVNYGYTF

v_gene: TRBV6-1
abundance: NA
j_gene: TRBJ2-2
d_gene: TRBD1
CDR3nt: TGTGCCAGCAGTGAAGCCGGTCTCTGGGACAGCAACACCGGGGAGCTGTTTTTT
CDR3aa: CASSEAGLWDSNTGELFF

v_gene: TRBV18
abundance: once
j_gene: TRBJ2-6
d_gene: TRBD1
CDR3nt: TGTGCCAGCTCACCGGGACAGGGGATCTCTGGGGCCAACGTCCTGACTTTC
CDR3aa: CASSPGQGISGANVLTF

v_gene: TRBV12-5
abundance: NA
j_gene: TRBJ1-5
d_gene: NA
CDR3nt: TGTGCTAGTGGTTTGGTCCAGGGTTGGCAGCCCCAGCATTTT
CDR3aa: CASGLVQGWQPQHF

v_gene: TRBV4-1
abundance: few
j_gene: TRBJ1-5
d_gene: NA
CDR3nt: TGCGCCAGCAGCCAAGAGGGACTGAGCAATCAGCCCCAGCATTTT
CDR3aa: CASSQEGLSNQPQHF

v_gene: TRBV18
abundance: NA
j_gene: TRBJ2-1
d_gene: NA
CDR3nt: TGTGCCAGCTCACCATCGGTGAGTGAGCAGTTCTTC
CDR3aa: CASSPSVSEQFF

v_gene: TRBV6-2/TRBV6-3
abundance: NA
j_gene: TRBJ2-2
d_gene: NA
CDR3nt: TGTGCCAGCAGTCGGTCCGGGGAGCTGTTTTTT
CDR3aa: CASSRSGELFF

v_gene: TRBV7-2
abundance: NA
j_gene: TRBJ2-3
d_gene: TRBD2
CDR3nt: TGTGCCAGCAGCTTAGGACTAGCGGGAGATACGCAGTATTTT
CDR3aa: CASSLGLAGDTQYF

v_gene: TRBV5-1
abundance: NA
j_gene: TRBJ1-1
d_gene: TRBD1
CDR3nt: TGCGCCAGCAGCTTACAGGGGGCCACTGAAGCTTTCTTT
CDR3aa: CASSLQGATEAFF

v_gene: TRBV24-1
abundance: once
j_gene: TRBJ1-5
d_gene: NA
CDR3nt: TGTGCCACCAGTGATAGAGGGTTCCTGCCCCAGCATTTT
CDR3aa: CATSDRGFLPQHF

v_gene: TRBV7-2
abundance: NA
j_gene: TRBJ1-1
d_gene: TRBD1
CDR3nt: TGTGCCAGCAGCTTAGTCCGTGACAGGGCCACTGAAGCTTTCTTT
CDR3aa: CASSLVRDRATEAFF

v_gene: TRBV10-3
abundance: NA
j_gene: TRBJ1-2
d_gene: NA
CDR3nt: TGTGCCACCCGTTTCGGGCAAGGGGTCTATGGCTACACCTTC
CDR3aa: CATRFGQGVYGYTF

v_gene: TRBV5-1
abundance: NA
j_gene: TRBJ2-3
d_gene: NA
CDR3nt: TGCGCCAGCAGCATTGGACTGCCTGCGCGGCAGTATTTT
CDR3aa: CASSIGLPARQYF

v_gene: TRBV25-1
abundance: NA
j_gene: TRBJ1-1
d_gene: NA
CDR3nt: TGTGCCAGCAGTGATCAGGGTACTGAAGCTTTCTTT
CDR3aa: CASSDQGTEAFF

v_gene: TRBV27
abundance: NA
j_gene: TRBJ2-7
d_gene: TRBD2
CDR3nt: TGTGCCAGCAGTTCCAGACTAGCCCCAAGCGAGCAGTACTTC
CDR3aa: CASSSRLAPSEQYF

v_gene: TRBV28
abundance: NA
j_gene: TRBJ1-2
d_gene: TRBD1
CDR3nt: TGTGCCAGCAGGACAGGGGGAAACTATGGCTACACCTTC
CDR3aa: CASRTGGNYGYTF

v_gene: TRBV4-2
abundance: NA
j_gene: TRBJ2-5
d_gene: TRBD2
CDR3nt: TGTGCCAGCAGCCAAGTCGAGCGGGGGGAAGAGACCCAGTACTTC
CDR3aa: CASSQVERGEETQYF

v_gene: TRBV10-3
abundance: NA
j_gene: TRBJ1-6
d_gene: NA
CDR3nt: TGTGCGAACTCACGTGAGGGTAATTCACCCCTCCACTTT
CDR3aa: CANSREGNSPLHF

v_gene: TRBV21-1
abundance: NA
j_gene: TRBJ1-3
d_gene: NA
CDR3nt: TGTGCCAGCAGCTCCGACTGGGCTGGAAACACCATATATTTT
CDR3aa: CASSSDWAGNTIYF

v_gene: TRBV11-2
abundance: NA
j_gene: TRBJ1-2
d_gene: TRBD1
CDR3nt: TGTGCCAGCAGCTTAGACCCTCGACAGGGCCTTGTCGGTGGCTACACCTTC
CDR3aa: CASSLDPRQGLVGGYTF

v_gene: TRBV9
abundance: once
j_gene: TRBJ1-3
d_gene: NA
CDR3nt: TGTGCCAGCAGCGTGAGCACAGCCGGAAACACCATATATTTT
CDR3aa: CASSVSTAGNTIYF

v_gene: TRBV5-4
abundance: NA
j_gene: TRBJ2-2
d_gene: TRBD2
CDR3nt: TGTGCCACCTCGCGGGGGGGCCTCTCGAACACCGGGGAGCTGTTTTTT
CDR3aa: CATSRGGLSNTGELFF

v_gene: TRBV5-4
abundance: NA
j_gene: TRBJ1-1
d_gene: TRBD1
CDR3nt: TGTGCCAGCAGCTCAACCGGGACAGGGAGAGGTGAAGCTTTCTTT
CDR3aa: CASSSTGTGRGEAFF

v_gene: TRBV11-2
abundance: NA
j_gene: TRBJ2-1
d_gene: TRBD2
CDR3nt: TGTGCCAGCTATCCCAAGGTAGGACTAGGGTATTACAATGAGCAGTTCTTC
CDR3aa: CASYPKVGLGYYNEQFF

v_gene: TRBV5-1
abundance: NA
j_gene: TRBJ1-2
d_gene: NA
CDR3nt: TGCGCCAGCACCAGCCGTGGGGCCGCCTATGGCTACACCTTC
CDR3aa: CASTSRGAAYGYTF

v_gene: TRBV7-2
abundance: NA
j_gene: TRBJ1-1
d_gene: TRBD1
CDR3nt: TGTGCCAGCATATCTACGGGACAGGGGGTCACTGAAGCTTTCTTT
CDR3aa: CASISTGQGVTEAFF